The sequence of this TCR beta chain was determined in a study of cytomegalovirus exposure and HLA in healthy donors. As for the study in general: HLA-typed donors were the source of approximately 88 million unique TCRs, which an early data release held. In terms of ancestry, the Caucasian-associated cluster contained 80% to 90% of the 300 to 400 genotyped donors.

There are 16 residues in the CDR3. CDR1 SEHNR and CDR2 FQNEAQ come from the germline V gene (reference sequence). On this clone: Its antigen is currently unknown. One junction end does not reproduce the germline sequence, and a read error may be involved.

Study-level results: A later analysis linked some 17,000 TCR beta sequences to HLA alleles at 0.05 false discovery rate. TCR beta chain V- and J-gene trimming was linked, in a later analysis, to a missense variant in DCLRE1C.

It was with 60 Vbeta and 13 Jbeta primers that the PCR ran. TCRdb's table, derived via immunoSEQ multiplex PCR, lists solely in-frame clones and lacks some. The sample lists 95,000 to 150,000 clones; 60% to 85% were seen once. The clonotype originates from a man between 50 and 59 years old in good health and CMV-seronegative. The sequencing input was PBMCs. The chain links TRBV7-9 to TRBJ2-6; D is possibly TRBD1 (6 bases). The CDR3: CSSSSPMTGRANVLTF. DNA of the CDR3: TGTTCCAGCAGCTCACCCATGACAGGCCGGGCCAACGTCCTGACTTTC.